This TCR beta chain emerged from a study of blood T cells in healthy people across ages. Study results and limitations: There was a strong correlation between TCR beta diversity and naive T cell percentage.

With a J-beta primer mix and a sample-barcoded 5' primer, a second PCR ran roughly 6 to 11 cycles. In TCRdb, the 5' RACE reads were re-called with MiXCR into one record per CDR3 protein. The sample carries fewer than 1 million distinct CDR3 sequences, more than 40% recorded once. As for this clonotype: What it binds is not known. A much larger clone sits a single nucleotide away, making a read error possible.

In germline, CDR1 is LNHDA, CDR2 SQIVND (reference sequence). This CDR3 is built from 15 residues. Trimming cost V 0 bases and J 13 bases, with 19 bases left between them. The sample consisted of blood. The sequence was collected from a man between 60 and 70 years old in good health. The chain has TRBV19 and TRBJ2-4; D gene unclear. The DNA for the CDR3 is TGTGCCAGTAGTATAGACTACCAGCGTGTCGGTGAGCAGTACTTC. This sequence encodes CASSIDYQRVGEQYF.